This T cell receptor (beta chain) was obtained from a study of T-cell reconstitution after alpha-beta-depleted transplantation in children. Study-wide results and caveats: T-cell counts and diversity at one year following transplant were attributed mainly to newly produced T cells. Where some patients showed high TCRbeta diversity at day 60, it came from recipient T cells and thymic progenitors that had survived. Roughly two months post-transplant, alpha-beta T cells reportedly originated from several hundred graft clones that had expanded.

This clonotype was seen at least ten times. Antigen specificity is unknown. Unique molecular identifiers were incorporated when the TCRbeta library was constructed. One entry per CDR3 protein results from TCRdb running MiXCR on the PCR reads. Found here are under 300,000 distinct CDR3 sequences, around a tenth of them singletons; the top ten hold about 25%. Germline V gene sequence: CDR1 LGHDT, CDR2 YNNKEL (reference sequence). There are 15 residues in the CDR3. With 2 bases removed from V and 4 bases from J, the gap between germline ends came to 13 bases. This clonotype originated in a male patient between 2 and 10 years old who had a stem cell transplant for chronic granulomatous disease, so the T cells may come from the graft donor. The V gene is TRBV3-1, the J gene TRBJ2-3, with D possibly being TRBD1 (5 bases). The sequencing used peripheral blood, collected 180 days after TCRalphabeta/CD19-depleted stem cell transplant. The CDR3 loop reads CASSQSQGFPDTQYF. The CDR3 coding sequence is TGTGCCAGCAGCCAATCTCAGGGATTCCCAGATACGCAGTATTTT.